This T cell receptor beta chain was documented in a study of T cells in localized non-small cell lung cancer. Overall study results and limits: Greater blood T cell density accompanied longer overall survival. Adjacent uninvolved lung tissue had the highest T cell clonality, exceeding tumor. There were a median roughly 60 of the top 100 tumor clones appearing in adjacent lung.

Germline V gene lookup returns CDR1 SGHDN and CDR2 FVKESK. Losses at the gene ends were 4 bases for V and 4 bases for J; bases not matched to a gene: 8. The CDR3 contains 16 residues. The data were produced by immunoSEQ multiplex PCR, yet TCRdb's version contains in-frame clones alone and is incomplete. Among about 5,600 clones listed, roughly 28% were seen once. Notes on this clone: The target antigen is unknown.

The chain has TRBV14 and TRBJ2-5; TRBD2 aligns across 11 bases. Material: lung tumor tissue, obtained before any cancer treatment. This clonotype originated in a female donor of 60 years or more with stage I lung adenocarcinoma. This CDR3 reads CASSPLQTSGVETQYF. The CDR3 region has the DNA TGTGCCAGCAGCCCCCTTCAGACTAGCGGGGTAGAGACCCAGTACTTC.